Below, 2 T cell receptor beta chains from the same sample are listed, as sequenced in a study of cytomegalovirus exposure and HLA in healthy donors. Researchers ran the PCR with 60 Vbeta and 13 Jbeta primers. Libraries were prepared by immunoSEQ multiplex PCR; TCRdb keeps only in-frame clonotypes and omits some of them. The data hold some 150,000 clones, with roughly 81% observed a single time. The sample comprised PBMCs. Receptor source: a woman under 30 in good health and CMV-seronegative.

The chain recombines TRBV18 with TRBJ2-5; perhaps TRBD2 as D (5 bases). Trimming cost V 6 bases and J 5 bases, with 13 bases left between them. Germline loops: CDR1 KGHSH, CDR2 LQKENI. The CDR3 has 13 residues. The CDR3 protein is CASSPGSEETQYF. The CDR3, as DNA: TGTGCCAGCTCCCCGGGGTCGGAGGAGACCCAGTACTTC.

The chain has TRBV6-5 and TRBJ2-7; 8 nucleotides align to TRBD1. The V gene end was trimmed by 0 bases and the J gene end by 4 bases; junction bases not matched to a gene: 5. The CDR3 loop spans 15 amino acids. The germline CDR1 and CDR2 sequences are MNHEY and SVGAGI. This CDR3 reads CASSYSAGGSYEQYF. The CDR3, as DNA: TGTGCCAGCAGTTACTCGGCAGGGGGCTCGTACGAGCAGTACTTC.